The entry that follows covers one TCR beta chain sequence. These data come from a study of patients and donors after allogeneic stem cell transplantation. The germline gives CDR1 SEHNR, CDR2 FQNEAQ (reference sequence). The CDR3 runs to 16 residues. The V end lost 5 bases, the J end lost 4 bases, and 20 bases lay between the germline ends. TCRdb re-called the RT-PCR reads through MiXCR, storing one row per CDR3 protein. The sample lists under 200,000 distinct CDR3 sequences, approximately 28% seen once, with approximately 3.5% in the top ten. The sequencing sample was made of blood, either unsorted or a sorted T cell fraction (not recorded which). This chain connects TRBV7-9 to TRBJ2-5, with a possible D match to TRBD2 (6 bases). The source is a human donor who was either an allogeneic HSCT recipient or a stem cell or donor lymphocyte infusion donor (not recorded which). It is not recorded whose cells these are; they may come from a transplant donor. The CDR3 region has the DNA TGTGCCAGCAGCCGTCTTACGCGCGTGGAGGGAGAGACCCAGTACTTC. Its translation is CASSRLTRVEGETQYF.